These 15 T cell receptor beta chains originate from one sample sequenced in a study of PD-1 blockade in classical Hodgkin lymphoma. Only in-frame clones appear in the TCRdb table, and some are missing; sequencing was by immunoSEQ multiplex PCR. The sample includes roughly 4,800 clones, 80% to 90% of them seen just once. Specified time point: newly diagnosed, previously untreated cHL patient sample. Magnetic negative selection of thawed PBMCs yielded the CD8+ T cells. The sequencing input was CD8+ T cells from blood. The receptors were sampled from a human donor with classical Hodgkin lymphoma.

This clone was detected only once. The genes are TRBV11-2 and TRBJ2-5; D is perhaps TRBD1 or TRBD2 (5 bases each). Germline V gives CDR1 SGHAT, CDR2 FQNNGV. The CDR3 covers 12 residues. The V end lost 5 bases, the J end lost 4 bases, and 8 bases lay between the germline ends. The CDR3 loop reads CASSTGLETQYF. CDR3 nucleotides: TGTGCCAGCAGCACAGGACTAGAGACCCAGTACTTC. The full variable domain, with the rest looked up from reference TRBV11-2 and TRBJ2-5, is EAGVAQSPRYKIIEKRQSVAFWCNPISGHATLYWYQQILGQGPKLLIQFQNNGVVDDSQLPKDRFSAERLKGVDSTLKIQPAKLEDSAVYLCASSTGLETQYFGPGTRLLVL.

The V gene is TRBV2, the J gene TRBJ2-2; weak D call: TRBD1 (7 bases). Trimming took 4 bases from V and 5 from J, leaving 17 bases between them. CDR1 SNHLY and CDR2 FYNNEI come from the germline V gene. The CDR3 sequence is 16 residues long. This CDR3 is CASSARGRGGTGELFF. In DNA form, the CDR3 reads TGTGCCAGCAGTGCGAGGGGGCGAGGGGGGACCGGGGAGCTGTTTTTT.

The CDR3 loop reads CAISESGRGMNTEAFF. As DNA, the CDR3 is TGTGCCATCAGTGAGTCGGGGCGGGGCATGAACACTGAAGCTTTCTTT. The rearrangement joins TRBV10-3 to TRBJ1-1, with D possibly matching TRBD1 (5 bases). This CDR3 contains 16 residues. V was clipped by 0 bases and J by 0 bases, with 11 bases between them. CDR1 is ENHRY, CDR2 SYGVKD, per germline.

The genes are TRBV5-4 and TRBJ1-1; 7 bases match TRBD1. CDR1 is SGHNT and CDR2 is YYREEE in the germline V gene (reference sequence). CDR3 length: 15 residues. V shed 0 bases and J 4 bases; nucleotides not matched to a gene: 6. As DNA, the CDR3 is TGTGCCAGCAGCTTGGGTTTGGGACAGCCCACTGAAGCTTTCTTT. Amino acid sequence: CASSLGLGQPTEAFF.

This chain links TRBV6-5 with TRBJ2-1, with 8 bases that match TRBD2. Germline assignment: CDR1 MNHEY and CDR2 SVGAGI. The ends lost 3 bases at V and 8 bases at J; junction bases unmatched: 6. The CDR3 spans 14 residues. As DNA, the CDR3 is TGTGCCAGCAGTTATCGGCTAGCGGGTTATGAGCAGTTCTTC. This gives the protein CASSYRLAGYEQFF.

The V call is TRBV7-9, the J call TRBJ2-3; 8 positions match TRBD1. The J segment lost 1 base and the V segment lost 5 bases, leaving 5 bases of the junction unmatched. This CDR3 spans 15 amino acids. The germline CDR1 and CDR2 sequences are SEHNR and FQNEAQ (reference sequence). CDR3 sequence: CASSRGQGGTDTQYF. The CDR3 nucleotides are TGTGCCAGCAGCCGTGGACAGGGTGGCACAGATACGCAGTATTTT. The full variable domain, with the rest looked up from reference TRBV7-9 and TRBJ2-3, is DTGVSQNPRHKITKRGQNVTFRCDPISEHNRLYWYRQTLGQGPEFLTYFQNEAQLEKSRLLSDRFSAERPKGSFSTLEIQRTEQGDSAMYLCASSRGQGGTDTQYFGPGTRLTVL.

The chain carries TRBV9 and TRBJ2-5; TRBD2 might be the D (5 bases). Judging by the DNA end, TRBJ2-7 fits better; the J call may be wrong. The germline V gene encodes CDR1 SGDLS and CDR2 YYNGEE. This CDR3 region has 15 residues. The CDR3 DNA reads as TGTGCCAGCAGCGAGGAGGACGGGTTTACCTACGAGCAGTACTTC. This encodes CASSEEDGFTYEQYF.

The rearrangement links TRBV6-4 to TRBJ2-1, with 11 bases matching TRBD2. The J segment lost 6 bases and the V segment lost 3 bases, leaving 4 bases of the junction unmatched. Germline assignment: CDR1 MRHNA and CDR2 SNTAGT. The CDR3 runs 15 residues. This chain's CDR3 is CASSELAGAPNEQFF. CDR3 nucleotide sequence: TGTGCCAGCAGTGAACTAGCGGGAGCCCCCAATGAGCAGTTCTTC.

In nucleotides, the CDR3 is TGCGCCAGCAGCTTGGACTCAGACAGGGGCACCTACGAGCAGTACTTC. It yields the protein CASSLDSDRGTYEQYF. V and J are TRBV5-1 and TRBJ2-7; 8 bases line up with TRBD1. J gave up 2 bases and V 0 bases, and 7 bases lay outside the gene matches. This CDR3 is 16 amino acids long. The germline V gene has CDR1 SGHRS and CDR2 YFSETQ.

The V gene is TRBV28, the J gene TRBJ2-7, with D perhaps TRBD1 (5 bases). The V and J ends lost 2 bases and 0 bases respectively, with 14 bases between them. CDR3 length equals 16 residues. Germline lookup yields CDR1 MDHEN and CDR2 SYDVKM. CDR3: CASSLHRGRDSYEQYF. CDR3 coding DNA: TGTGCCAGCAGTTTACATAGGGGCAGGGACTCCTACGAGCAGTACTTC.

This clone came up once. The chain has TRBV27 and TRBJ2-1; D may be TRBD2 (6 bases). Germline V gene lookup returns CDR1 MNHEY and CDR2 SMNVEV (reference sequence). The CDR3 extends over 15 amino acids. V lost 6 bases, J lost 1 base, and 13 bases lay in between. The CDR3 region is CASRPTRRSYNEQFF. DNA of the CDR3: TGTGCCAGCAGACCGACTAGAAGGTCCTACAATGAGCAGTTCTTC.

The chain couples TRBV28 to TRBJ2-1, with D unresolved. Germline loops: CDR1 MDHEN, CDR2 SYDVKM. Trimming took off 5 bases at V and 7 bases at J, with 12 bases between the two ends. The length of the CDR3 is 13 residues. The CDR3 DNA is TGTGCCAGCAGTCCAGGACGGTTTAATGAGCAGTTCTTC. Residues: CASSPGRFNEQFF.

This chain's CDR3 is CASSVGRSPYEQYF. As DNA, the CDR3 is TGTGCCAGCAGCGTAGGCCGGAGCCCCTACGAGCAGTACTTC. The rearrangement joins TRBV9 to TRBJ2-7; no clear D gene. CDR1 is SGDLS, CDR2 YYNGEE, per germline. The CDR3 runs to 14 residues. V gave up 0 bases and J gave up 2 bases, with 9 bases separating them.

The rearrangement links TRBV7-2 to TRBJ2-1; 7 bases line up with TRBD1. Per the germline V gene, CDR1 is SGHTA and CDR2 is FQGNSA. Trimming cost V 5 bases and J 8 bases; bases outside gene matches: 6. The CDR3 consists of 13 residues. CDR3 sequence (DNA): TGTGCCAGCAGCCCCGACAGGGACGATGAGCAGTTCTTC. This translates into CASSPDRDDEQFF.

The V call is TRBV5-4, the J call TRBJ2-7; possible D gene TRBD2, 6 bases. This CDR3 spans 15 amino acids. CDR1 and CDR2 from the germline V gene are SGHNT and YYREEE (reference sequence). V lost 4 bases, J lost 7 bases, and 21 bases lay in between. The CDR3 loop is CASSLSMGLPGEQYF. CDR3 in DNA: TGTGCCAGCAGCCTCTCCATGGGACTCCCGGGGGAGCAGTACTTC.